The 10 T cell receptor beta chains below were found in one sample sequenced in a study of blood T cell repertoires in COVID-19 (dated by TCRdb to 2018 to 2020). The library came from the immunoSEQ multiplex PCR assay. The table comes from immuneACCESS by way of TCRdb, which keeps in-frame sequences with V and J called. Part of the clones is missing from these tables; in studies checked, under half for an unresolved V gene and the rest for unknown reasons. The sample table records approximately 210,000 clones; 70% to 90% of these occur just once. Together, the top ten hold 0.95% of the sample. The specimen sequenced was peripheral blood. The source of these receptors is a man between 60 and 75 years old with COVID-19, enrolled during active disease.

This clone has only one observation. The genes are TRBV18 and TRBJ2-5; possible D gene TRBD1, 6 bases. The CDR3 is 16 amino acids. The V gene's germline CDR1 is KGHSH and CDR2 LQKENI. V was clipped by 1 base and J by 4 bases, with 16 bases between them. The CDR3 bases are TGTGCCAGCTCACCACGTCAGGGGCGAGTGGTAGAGACCCAGTACTTC. Translation gives CASSPRQGRVVETQYF.

The CDR3 bases are TGTGCCAGCGATGGGACAGAAACGGGTGGCTACACCTTC. The encoded protein is CASDGTETGGYTF. The chain links TRBV6-5 to TRBJ1-2, with 7 bases that match TRBD1. The CDR3 is made up of 13 amino acids. The ends lost 8 bases at V and 7 bases at J; junction bases unmatched: 10. Germline values: CDR1 MNHEY, CDR2 SVGAGI.

The chain is built from TRBV4-2 and TRBJ1-3; D is uncertain. Looked up from germline, CDR1 is LGHNA and CDR2 is YNFKEQ. The germline V and J ends were trimmed by 7 bases and 2 bases, with 12 bases remaining between them. The CDR3 spans 14 residues. The CDR3 reads CASTSSGTGNTIYF. CDR3 nucleotide sequence: TGTGCCAGCACCTCGTCGGGGACTGGAAACACCATATATTTT.

The genes are TRBV16 and TRBJ1-1, with 7 bases lining up with TRBD1. Germline V gives CDR1 KGHSY, CDR2 FQNENV. CDR3 length: 15 residues. Unmatched junction bases numbered 11, after V lost 4 bases and J lost 6 bases. The CDR3 spells CASSRTPTQGAEAFF. The CDR3 DNA sequence: TGTGCCAGCAGCCGTACACCGACTCAGGGGGCTGAAGCTTTCTTT. Looking up the rest from reference TRBV16 and TRBJ1-1 gives the full variable domain: GEEVAQTPKHLVRGEGQKAKLYCAPIKGHSYVFWYQQVLKNEFKFLISFQNENVFDETGMPKERFSAKCLPNSPCSLEIQATKLEDSAVYFCASSRTPTQGAEAFFGQGTRLTVV.

The chain carries TRBV4-1 and TRBJ1-5; D remains ambiguous. This CDR3 has 16 residues. Trimming left V 4 bases short and J 1 base short, with 14 bases between. The V gene's germline CDR1 is MGHRA and CDR2 YSYEKL. The CDR3 reads CASSRTESSSNQPQHF. In nucleotides, the CDR3 is TGCGCCAGCAGCCGCACAGAATCTTCGAGCAATCAGCCCCAGCATTTT.

The chain carries TRBV27 and TRBJ2-6; D is undetermined. The germline CDR1 and CDR2 sequences are MNHEY and SMNVEV (reference sequence). V dropped 3 bases and J dropped 0 bases, with 3 bases sitting between them. The CDR3 spans 14 residues. Written as DNA, the CDR3 is TGTGCCAGCAGTTTGCGCTCTGGGGCCAACGTCCTGACTTTC. Translated: CASSLRSGANVLTF.

J is TRBJ1-2 and V is TRBV4-3; D is unclear. V was pared by 0 bases and J by 2 bases, with 10 bases between. The CDR3 spans 15 residues. The germline V gene encodes CDR1 LGHNA and CDR2 YSLEER. This chain's CDR3 is CASSQEGNANYGYTF. In nucleotides, the CDR3 is TGCGCCAGCAGCCAAGAGGGCAATGCAAACTATGGCTACACCTTC.

This chain uses TRBV3-1 (or the pseudogene TRBV3-2) with TRBJ1-1, with D unresolved. Germline CDR1 reads LGHDT; CDR2 reads YNNKEL (reference sequence). This CDR3 is 13 amino acids long. Trimming removed 0 bases at V and 8 bases at J, with 10 bases between. This CDR3 reads CASSQEVPGEAFF. The CDR3 DNA follows: TGTGCCAGCAGCCAAGAAGTCCCGGGGGAAGCTTTCTTT.

The chain joins TRBV19 to TRBJ2-5; D unresolved. V was trimmed by 0 bases and J by 3 bases, leaving 5 bases between them. In germline, CDR1 is LNHDA, CDR2 SQIVND (reference sequence). This CDR3 region has 13 residues. CDR3 in DNA: TGTGCCAGTAGTATAGATGAGGAAGAGACCCAGTACTTC. Amino acid sequence: CASSIDEEETQYF. Combining the CDR3 with reference TRBV19 and TRBJ2-5 gives the whole variable domain DGGITQSPKYLFRKEGQNVTLSCEQNLNHDAMYWYRQDPGQGLRLIYYSQIVNDFQKGDIAEGYSVSREKKESFPLTVTSAQKNPTAFYLCASSIDEEETQYFGPGTRLLVL.

This chain connects TRBV6-6 to TRBJ1-6; 9 bases align to TRBD1. Germline CDR1 MNHNY, CDR2 SVGAGI (reference sequence). The CDR3 extends over 13 amino acids. V lost 6 bases to trimming and J lost 9 bases; unmatched junction nucleotides: 3. This chain's CDR3 is CASRGDRVSPLHF. The DNA for the CDR3 is TGTGCCAGCAGAGGGGACAGGGTTTCACCCCTCCACTTT.